The rows below give T cell receptor beta chains drawn from one sample of a study of cytomegalovirus exposure and HLA in healthy donors. Libraries were prepared by immunoSEQ multiplex PCR; TCRdb keeps only in-frame clonotypes and omits some of them. The sample shows more than 90,000 clones, 65% to 80% of them seen only once. Material: PBMCs. The receptors derive from a human donor in good health. The CDR3 runs from the conserved cysteine through the conserved F or W. Fields, in order: clone size, J gene, V gene, D gene, CDR3 DNA, CDR3 protein. The D gene is left open where the match is weak. Size tells how often a clone was seen (once, few, many) or the class of an expanded clone, and some rows leave it out.

few | TRBJ1-1 | TRBV4-1 | NA | TGCGCCAGCAGCCAATTGGGGAGTCCAAGTGAAGCTTTCTTT | CASSQLGSPSEAFF
NA | TRBJ1-4 | TRBV5-1 | NA | TGCGCCAGCCAGGACGGTCGGGGTAATGAAAAACTGTTTTTT | CASQDGRGNEKLFF
NA | TRBJ1-2 | TRBV27 | NA | TGTGCCAGCAGTTTCGTGGGGCAAGGTGGCTACACCTTC | CASSFVGQGGYTF
once | TRBJ2-2 | TRBV5-6 | NA | TGTGCCAGCAGCTTGCGAGTAAGAGGGACCGGGGAGCTGTTTTTT | CASSLRVRGTGELFF
once | TRBJ1-5 | TRBV14 | NA | TGTGCCAGCAGCAAGGGCAGGGGAAAGCCCCAGCATTTT | CASSKGRGKPQHF
NA | TRBJ2-3 | TRBV7-4 | TRBD2 | TGTGCCAGCAGCTTTGGTGCTAGCGGGAGGGTATTGGATACGCAGTATTTT | CASSFGASGRVLDTQYF
NA | TRBJ2-2 | TRBV19 | TRBD2 | TGTGCCAGTAGTAACCAAGGGACGCGGGGGGTTTACACCGGGGAGCTGTTTTTT | CASSNQGTRGVYTGELFF
NA | TRBJ2-3 | TRBV15 | NA | TGTGCCACCAGCAGAGACGGACTATTCACAGATACGCAGTATTTT | CATSRDGLFTDTQYF
NA | TRBJ1-2 | TRBV5-6 | TRBD1 | TGTGCCAGCAGCTCGGTGGGACAGACTAACTATGGCTACACCTTC | CASSSVGQTNYGYTF
NA | TRBJ2-1 | TRBV19 | NA | TGTGCCAGTAGTAGGAGGCCCGGGAAGGCAGGCAGTAATGAGCAGTTCTTC | CASSRRPGKAGSNEQFF
NA | TRBJ2-7 | TRBV7-5 | NA | TGTGTCAGAAGCTCAGTGGGAGTTTCGGACAGGGCATCCTACGAGCAGTACTTC | CVRSSVGVSDRASYEQYF
NA | TRBJ1-5 | TRBV5-5 | NA | TGTGCCAGCAGCTTGGCCGGGGGGCTCAATCAGCCCCAGCATTTT | CASSLAGGLNQPQHF
NA | TRBJ1-5 | TRBV6-1 | TRBD1 | TGTGCCAGCAGTTCAGGACAGGGGTTTGGGCAGCCCCAGCATTTT | CASSSGQGFGQPQHF
NA | TRBJ2-2 | TRBV5-1 | NA | TGCGCCAGCAGCTTGGCCGGAGGGAGCTCCGCCGGGGAGCTGTTTTTT | CASSLAGGSSAGELFF
NA | TRBJ2-1 | TRBV9 | TRBD2 | TGTGCCAGCAGCGTAGCCTTACTAGCGGGGATTGACAATGAGCAGTTCTTC | CASSVALLAGIDNEQFF
NA | TRBJ2-1 | TRBV10-2 | NA | TGCGCCAGCAGTATTAATCTTGAGCAGTTCTTC | CASSINLEQFF
NA | TRBJ2-1 | TRBV13 | TRBD2 | TGTGCCAGCGAGCGGGGGCGGAATGAGCAGTTCTTC | CASERGRNEQFF
once | TRBJ1-2 | TRBV19 | TRBD1 | TGTGCCAGTAGTCCACGGACAGGGGGCTTCAATAACTATGGCTACACCTTC | CASSPRTGGFNNYGYTF
once | TRBJ1-1 | TRBV6-1 | NA | TGTGCCAGCAGTCATCAGGGAACTTCTGAAGCTTTCTTT | CASSHQGTSEAFF
NA | TRBJ2-1 | TRBV4-1 | TRBD2 | TGCGCCAGCAGCCCGTATACAGCGGGGGCTTACAATGAGCAGTTCTTC | CASSPYTAGAYNEQFF
few | TRBJ2-1 | TRBV11-2 | NA | TGTGCCAGCAGCTCAATGACCAGGAAGGATGAGCAGTTCTTC | CASSSMTRKDEQFF
NA | TRBJ2-2 | TRBV5-1 | NA | TGCGCCAGCAGCTTACTAGCAAACGGCGACACCGGGGAGCTGTTTTTT | CASSLLANGDTGELFF
NA | TRBJ2-5 | TRBV5-1 | TRBD2 | TGCGCCAGCAGCTTGGTGTTAGCGGGCAAACAAGAGACCCAGTACTTC | CASSLVLAGKQETQYF
NA | TRBJ2-1 | TRBV4-2 | TRBD2 | TGTGCCAGCAGCCAAGATCGGGGCGGGGGGCCCACTGGTGAGCAGTTCTTC | CASSQDRGGGPTGEQFF
NA | TRBJ1-1 | TRBV6-6 | NA | TGTGCCAGCAGTTACCCCATCGACAGAAGGAACACTGAAGCTTTCTTT | CASSYPIDRRNTEAFF
many | TRBJ1-1 | TRBV30 | TRBD1 | TGTGCCTGGAACAGGGGGCCGATCACTGAAGCTTTCTTT | CAWNRGPITEAFF
NA | TRBJ2-2 | TRBV5-4 | TRBD1 | TGTGCCAGCAGCCCCGGGACAGGGGCTTGGACCGGGGAGCTGTTTTTT | CASSPGTGAWTGELFF
NA | TRBJ1-2 | TRBV10-3 | NA | TGTGCCATCAGACAGGATTTCGGGTATGGCTACACCTTC | CAIRQDFGYGYTF
NA | TRBJ2-7 | TRBV19 | TRBD1 | TGTGCCAGTAGTATAGAAGAGGGTACCGGGACAGGGTACGAGCAGTACTTC | CASSIEEGTGTGYEQYF
NA | TRBJ2-5 | TRBV9 | TRBD2 | TGTGCCAGCAGCGAGGGGGGACTAGGCGATTTAGAGACCCAGTACTTC | CASSEGGLGDLETQYF
NA | TRBJ2-7 | TRBV15 | NA | TGTGCCACCAGCAGAGATCCTAACAGCAACTACGAGCAGTACTTC | CATSRDPNSNYEQYF
NA | TRBJ1-5 | TRBV7-6 | TRBD1 | TGTGCCAGCAGCTTGGGACAGTCCTTCGATCAGCCCCAGCATTTT | CASSLGQSFDQPQHF
NA | TRBJ2-1 | TRBV6-4 | TRBD2 | TGTGCCAGCAGCGGACTAGCGGGAGTGAATGAGCAGTTCTTC | CASSGLAGVNEQFF
NA | TRBJ2-5 | TRBV11-2 | NA | TGTGCCAGCAGCGAAGGTACAGCGGTACAAGAGACCCAGTACTTC | CASSEGTAVQETQYF
NA | TRBJ2-1 | TRBV7-2 | NA | TGTGCCAGCAGCTCAGACTTCTCCTACAATGAGCAGTTCTTC | CASSSDFSYNEQFF
NA | TRBJ2-3 | TRBV2 | TRBD2 | TGTGCCAGCAGTGAGGCGGGGGGGAGGACAGATACGCAGTATTTT | CASSEAGGRTDTQYF
NA | TRBJ2-3 | TRBV30 | NA | TGTGCCTGGAAACTAGCCGGAGAGGCAGATACGCAGTATTTT | CAWKLAGEADTQYF
NA | TRBJ2-2 | TRBV4-3 | NA | TGCGCCAGCAGCCAACCACAAAATGGTGGCACCGGGGAGCTGTTTTTT | CASSQPQNGGTGELFF
NA | TRBJ2-1 | TRBV11-3 | TRBD2 | TGTGCCAGCAGCTTAGGGCGTTTAGCGGGAGAGAAAAATGAGCAGTTCTTC | CASSLGRLAGEKNEQFF
few | TRBJ1-4 | TRBV19 | TRBD1 | TGTGCCAGTAGTCCCCGGACAGGGAGCAATGAAAAACTGTTTTTT | CASSPRTGSNEKLFF
NA | TRBJ2-2 | TRBV5-1 | NA | TGCGCCAGCACGGAGGGAACGACGAGGGAGCTGTTTTTT | CASTEGTTRELFF
NA | TRBJ2-7 | TRBV11-2 | NA | TGTGCCAGCAGCCCTAGGGGGAACGAGCAGTACTTC | CASSPRGNEQYF
NA | TRBJ2-2 | TRBV5-1 | TRBD1 | TGCGCCAGCAGCTCCCGCGGCAGGGGGCCCTCTACAAACACCGGGGAGCTGTTTTTT | CASSSRGRGPSTNTGELFF
NA | TRBJ2-1 | TRBV9 | TRBD2 | TGTGCCAGCAGCTCTATAGCGGGAGCCAGCTCCTACAATGAGCAGTTCTTC | CASSSIAGASSYNEQFF
NA | TRBJ1-2 | TRBV5-1 | TRBD1 | TGCGCCAGCAGCTCCACTACCAGGGACAGGAATGGCTATGGCTACACCTTC | CASSSTTRDRNGYGYTF
few | TRBJ2-1 | TRBV7-9 | TRBD2 | TGTGCCAGCAGCTTAGGATCCAGCGGGGGGCTAGCTTACAATGAGCAGTTCTTC | CASSLGSSGGLAYNEQFF
NA | TRBJ2-5 | TRBV7-9 | TRBD2 | TGTTCCAGCAGCGTAACCTTAGCGGGAAAAGAGACCCAGTACTTC | CSSSVTLAGKETQYF
few | TRBJ1-2 | TRBV7-9 | NA | TGTGCCAGCAGCTTAGTAGCGCTCCAGGCCTACACCTTC | CASSLVALQAYTF